This T cell receptor beta chain derives from a study of blood T cell repertoires in COVID-19. The protocol was immunoSEQ multiplex PCR, while the TCRdb copy is restricted to in-frame clones and leaves out a portion. The profile shows about 140,000 clones, about three quarters of them singletons. This study enrolled people aged roughly 18 to 90 from 24 US geographic areas. Cohorts were determined from participant-reported clinical history. Germline-derived CDR1 and CDR2 are SEHNR and FQNEAQ (reference sequence). V lost 5 bases to trimming and J lost 6 bases; unmatched junction nucleotides: 8. This CDR3 region has 15 residues.

The sequence was obtained from a woman in her forties or fifties who had recovered from COVID-19. This sequence joins TRBV7-9 and TRBJ2-7, with 12 bases identical to TRBD2. What was sequenced was PBMCs or T cells enriched from blood (not recorded which). CDR3 loop: CASSANRLAGAEQYF. CDR3 in DNA: TGTGCCAGCAGCGCAAACCGACTAGCGGGAGCCGAGCAGTACTTC.